This record looks at one TCR beta chain sequence and its context. No antigen is known for it. The sample is drawn from a study of T cell responses to AZD1222 COVID-19 vaccine. Study-level results: Dominant CD4 TCR responses targeted spike regions 160-218 and 743-854. At study baseline, merely more than 5 AZD1222 recipients were seropositive. Spike-specific TCR breadth and depth both grew after two AZD1222 doses. There were mostly white British donors and more females than males, and clonal diversity was possibly underestimated.

Germline V lookup: CDR1 MNHEY, CDR2 SVGAGI. J lost 2 bases, V lost 6 bases, and 10 bases had no gene match. CDR3 size: 15 residues. This table comes from immunoSEQ multiplex PCR, and its TCRdb copy is limited to in-frame clones, with some not included. The sample holds over 45,000 clones, 70% to 90% seen once. This TCR was recovered from an adult in good health. The specimen was peripheral blood, collected on day 0 of AZD1222 vaccination. This rearrangement joins TRBV6-5 to TRBJ2-7; TRBD1 matches at 7 bases. CDR3 bases: TGTGCCAGCAGAGCTGACAGGGTTCGCGCCTACGAGCAGTACTTC. As protein: CASRADRVRAYEQYF.